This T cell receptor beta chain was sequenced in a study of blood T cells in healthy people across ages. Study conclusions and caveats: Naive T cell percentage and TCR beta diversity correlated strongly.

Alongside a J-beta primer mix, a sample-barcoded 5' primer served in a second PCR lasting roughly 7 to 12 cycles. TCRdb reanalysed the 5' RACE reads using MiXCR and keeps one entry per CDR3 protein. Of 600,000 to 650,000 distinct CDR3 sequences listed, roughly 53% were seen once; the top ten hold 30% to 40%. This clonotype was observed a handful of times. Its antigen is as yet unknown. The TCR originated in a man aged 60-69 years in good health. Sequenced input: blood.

This chain's CDR3 is CASTPQPSSYEQYF. The CDR3 DNA reads as TGTGCCAGCACCCCACAGCCGAGCTCCTACGAGCAGTACTTC. The V gene is TRBV2, the J gene TRBJ2-7; no reliable D call. Germline assignment: CDR1 SNHLY and CDR2 FYNNEI. V was trimmed by 7 bases and J by 0 bases, leaving 13 bases between them. The CDR3 spans 14 residues.